This T cell receptor beta chain was sequenced in a study of beta chain features in type 1 diabetes. What was sequenced were expressed TCRB transcripts, since all of the isolated RNA had been reverse transcribed. The protocol was immunoSEQ multiplex PCR, while the TCRdb copy is restricted to in-frame clones and leaves out a portion. The sample holds roughly 140,000 clones, under 13% seen once. V lost 4 bases and J lost 4, with 20 bases in between. This CDR3 region has 17 residues. CD45RO/CCR7/CD25/CD127/CD95/CD27 staining was used to isolate CD4+ naive, central memory, regulatory and stem cell-like memory cells by sorting. Each population that was sorted was more than 98% pure. Study observations and caveats: PCR might favor shorter templates, but any such skew would affect patients and controls equally. There was a moderate but significant shortening of TCRB CDR3s in all four CD4+ subsets of Type 1 diabetes patients.

Only a few counts were recorded for this clone. Its specificity is not known. The clonotype comes from a man aged 25 to 40 with type 1 diabetes. V is TRBV23-1 and J is TRBJ1-5, with TRBD1 as a possible D gene (6 bases). Being an ORF, TRBV23-1 has a function that is uncertain. The sequencing input was central memory CD4+ T cells from blood. CDR3 sequence reads: CASSLQGRREGNQPQHF. CDR3 nucleotide sequence: TGCGCCAGCAGTCTCCAGGGGCGTAGGGAAGGAAATCAGCCCCAGCATTTT.